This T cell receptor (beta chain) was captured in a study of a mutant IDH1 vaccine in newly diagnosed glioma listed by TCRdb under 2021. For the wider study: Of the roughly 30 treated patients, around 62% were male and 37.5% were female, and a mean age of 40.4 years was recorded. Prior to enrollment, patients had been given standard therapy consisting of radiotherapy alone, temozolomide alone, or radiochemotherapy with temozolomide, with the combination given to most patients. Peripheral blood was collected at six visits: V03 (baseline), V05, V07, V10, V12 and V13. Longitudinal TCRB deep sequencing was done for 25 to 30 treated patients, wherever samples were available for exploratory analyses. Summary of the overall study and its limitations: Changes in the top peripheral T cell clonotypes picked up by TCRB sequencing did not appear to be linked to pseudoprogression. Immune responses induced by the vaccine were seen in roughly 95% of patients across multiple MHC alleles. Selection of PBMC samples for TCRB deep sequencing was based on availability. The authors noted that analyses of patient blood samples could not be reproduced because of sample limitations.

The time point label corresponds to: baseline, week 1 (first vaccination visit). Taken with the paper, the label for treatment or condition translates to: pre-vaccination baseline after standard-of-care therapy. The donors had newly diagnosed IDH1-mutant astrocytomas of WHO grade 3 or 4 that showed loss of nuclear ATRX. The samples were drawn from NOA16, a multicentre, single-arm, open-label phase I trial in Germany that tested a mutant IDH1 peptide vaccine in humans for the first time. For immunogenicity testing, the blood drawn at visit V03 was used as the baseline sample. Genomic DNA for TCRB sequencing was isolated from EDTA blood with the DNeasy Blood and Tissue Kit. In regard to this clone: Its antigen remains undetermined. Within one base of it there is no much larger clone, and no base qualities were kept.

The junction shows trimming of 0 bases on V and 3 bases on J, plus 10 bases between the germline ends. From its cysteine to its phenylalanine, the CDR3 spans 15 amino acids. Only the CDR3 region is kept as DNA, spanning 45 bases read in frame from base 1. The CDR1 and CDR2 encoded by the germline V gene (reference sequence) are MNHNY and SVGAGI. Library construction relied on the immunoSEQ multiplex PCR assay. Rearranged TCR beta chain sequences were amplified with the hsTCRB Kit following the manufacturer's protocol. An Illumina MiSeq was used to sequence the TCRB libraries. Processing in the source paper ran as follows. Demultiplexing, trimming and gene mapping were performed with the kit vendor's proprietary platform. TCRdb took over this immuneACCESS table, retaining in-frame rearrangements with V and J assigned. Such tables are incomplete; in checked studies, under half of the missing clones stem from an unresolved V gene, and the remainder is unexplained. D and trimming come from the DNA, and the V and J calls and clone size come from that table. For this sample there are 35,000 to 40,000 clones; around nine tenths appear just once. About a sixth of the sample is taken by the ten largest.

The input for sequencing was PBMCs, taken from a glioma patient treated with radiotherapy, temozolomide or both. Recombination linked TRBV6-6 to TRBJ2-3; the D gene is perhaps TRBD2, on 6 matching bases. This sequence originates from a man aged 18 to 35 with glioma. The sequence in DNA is TGTGCCAGCAGTTACTCGGCGGGAATGACAGATACGCAGTATTTT. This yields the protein CASSYSAGMTDTQYF.